This passage covers 25 T cell receptor beta chains from one sample sequenced in a study of Ad26.COV2.S vaccination and SARS-CoV-2 variants. This table comes from immunoSEQ multiplex PCR, and its TCRdb copy is limited to in-frame clones, with some not included. Here the sample spans about 350,000 clones, about nine tenths being singletons. Treatment reported: some 19 received Ad26.COV2.S at low or high dose, single or two shots; about 5 received placebo; per-sample allocation not given. The investigators took samples on day 63 after the first vaccine or placebo injection. Source: peripheral blood, taken in a trial of Ad26.COV2.S vaccine versus placebo. All receptors derive from a person between 18 and 65 years old who received the Ad26.COV2.S COVID-19 vaccine or a placebo.

Concerning this clone itself: A read error may produce the germline difference seen at one junction end. This chain joins TRBV7-7 and TRBJ1-2, with a tentative D call TRBD1 (6 bases). The CDR3 sequence is 15 residues long. The germline gives CDR1 SSHAT, CDR2 FNYEAQ (reference sequence). DNA of the CDR3: TGTGCTAGCAGCTTAGTATACAGGGAATTAGGGGGCTACACCTTC. As protein: CASSLVYRELGGYTF.

The chain links TRBV27 to TRBJ1-2; 8 positions match TRBD1. Germline loops: CDR1 MNHEY, CDR2 SMNVEV (reference sequence). The ends lost 5 bases at V and 3 bases at J; junction bases unmatched: 5. CDR3 size: 14 residues. This CDR3 reads CASSPTDRDYGYTF. The CDR3 nucleotides are TGTGCCAGCAGTCCGACGGACAGGGACTATGGCTACACCTTC.

J is TRBJ1-2 and V is TRBV25-1; 9 bases agree with TRBD1. V lost 8 bases, J lost 8 bases, and 9 bases stayed unmatched. This CDR3 has 13 amino acids. Germline V gives CDR1 MGHDK, CDR2 SYGVNS. This CDR3 is CASGTGHTGGYTF. CDR3 in DNA: TGTGCCAGCGGGACAGGGCACACGGGGGGCTACACCTTC.

The chain is built from TRBV9 and TRBJ2-1; perhaps TRBD1 as D (5 bases). V dropped 1 base and J dropped 8 bases, with 13 bases sitting between them. The CDR3 has 14 amino acids. Germline loops: CDR1 SGDLS, CDR2 YYNGEE. The CDR3 loop is CASSVFQGLDEQFF. CDR3 bases: TGTGCCAGCAGCGTATTTCAGGGTTTGGATGAGCAGTTCTTC.

This chain connects TRBV11-1 to TRBJ1-6, with a tentative D call TRBD1 (5 bases). CDR1 is SGHAT and CDR2 is FQDESV in the germline V gene (reference sequence). This CDR3 is 15 amino acids long. Between the trimmed V and J ends, which lost 5 bases and 8 bases, there was a span of 16 bases. CDR3 sequence reads: CASSPQFGGDSPLHF. Written as DNA, the CDR3 is TGTGCCAGCAGCCCCCAGTTTGGAGGGGATTCACCCCTCCACTTT.

The chain carries TRBV19 and TRBJ1-2; D is uncertain. Per the germline V gene, CDR1 is LNHDA and CDR2 is SQIVND (reference sequence). Trimming took 5 bases from V and 5 from J, leaving 9 bases between them. The CDR3 length is 12 residues. CDR3 nucleotides: TGTGCCAGTAGTGTGTCAGCGTATGGCTACACCTTC. Amino acid sequence: CASSVSAYGYTF. Variable domain in full (rest from reference TRBV19 and TRBJ1-2): DGGITQSPKYLFRKEGQNVTLSCEQNLNHDAMYWYRQDPGQGLRLIYYSQIVNDFQKGDIAEGYSVSREKKESFPLTVTSAQKNPTAFYLCASSVSAYGYTFGSGTRLTVV.

The genes are TRBV25-1 and TRBJ1-6, with TRBD1 matching over 8 bases. The CDR3 extends over 16 amino acids. Unmatched junction bases numbered 8, after V lost 6 bases and J lost 4 bases. Germline lookup yields CDR1 MGHDK and CDR2 SYGVNS. The CDR3 DNA is TGTGCCAGCAGAAGGACAGGGCGGGTTTATAATTCACCCCTCCACTTT. This translates into CASRRTGRVYNSPLHF.

The V and J genes are TRBV30 and TRBJ1-1; the match to TRBD1 covers 7 bases. The germline gives CDR1 GTSNPN, CDR2 SVGIG (reference sequence). The trim removed 2 bases at V and 8 bases at J, leaving 5 bases unmatched. The CDR3 has 12 amino acids. CDR3 residues: CAWSPSDREAFF. The CDR3 DNA sequence: TGTGCCTGGAGTCCCTCGGACAGGGAAGCTTTCTTT.

The rearrangement joins TRBV30 to TRBJ1-6; the D is unclear. The germline V gene encodes CDR1 GTSNPN and CDR2 SVGIG (reference sequence). CDR3 size: 15 residues. Trimming left V 5 bases short and J 0 bases short, with 11 bases between. In nucleotides, the CDR3 is TGTGCCTGGGAACCTTGGGGCTCCTATAATTCACCCCTCCACTTT. This codes for CAWEPWGSYNSPLHF.

V is TRBV4-3 and J is TRBJ1-2; 7 bases line up with TRBD1. The CDR3 consists of 15 residues. Germline CDR1 is LGHNA and CDR2 is YSLEER. V dropped 1 base and J dropped 7; count of bases not matched to a gene: 9. Here the CDR3 DNA reads TGCGCCAGCAGCCAAGCAGGGGGAGGGTTTTTTGGCTACACCTTC. This encodes CASSQAGGGFFGYTF.

The J gene is TRBJ1-5, the V gene TRBV3-1 (or the pseudogene TRBV3-2); no firm D call. V was trimmed by 6 bases and J by 3 bases, leaving 9 bases between them. The CDR3 sequence is 13 residues long. Germline V gene lookup returns CDR1 LGHDT and CDR2 YNNKEL (reference sequence). The CDR3 nucleotides are TGTGCCAGCAGTGGAAGGGCCAATCAGCCCCAGCATTTT. Residues: CASSGRANQPQHF.

This chain joins TRBV7-6 and TRBJ2-2; D remains unclear. Germline assignment: CDR1 SGHVS and CDR2 FNYEAQ. The CDR3 is 14 residues long. Trimming took off 3 bases at V and 4 bases at J, with 9 bases between the two ends. For the CDR3, the DNA is TGTGCCAGCAGCTTGGTGCTAGGCACCGGGGAGCTGTTTTTT. It translates to CASSLVLGTGELFF.

In DNA, the CDR3 is TGTGCCTGGAGTGTAGCGATGGGCGGTGGTGGCACTGAAGCTTTCTTT. It yields the protein CAWSVAMGGGGTEAFF. V usage is TRBV30 and J usage is TRBJ1-1, with D unclear. With 0 bases removed from V and 4 bases from J, the gap between germline ends came to 18 bases. The CDR3 contains 16 residues. Germline lookup yields CDR1 GTSNPN and CDR2 SVGIG (reference sequence).

The chain combines TRBV27 with TRBJ2-1; 10 bases agree with TRBD2. V was clipped by 2 bases and J by 4 bases; unmatched bases: 5. Germline CDR1 is MNHEY and CDR2 is SMNVEV (reference sequence). The CDR3 is 16 amino acids. The CDR3 region is CASSLLSGGPYNEQFF. CDR3 sequence (DNA): TGTGCCAGCAGTTTACTTAGCGGGGGGCCTTACAATGAGCAGTTCTTC.

This chain uses TRBV3-1 (or the pseudogene TRBV3-2) with TRBJ2-2, with 10 bases fitting TRBD2. Germline loops: CDR1 LGHDT, CDR2 YNNKEL (reference sequence). Trimming at V came to 0 bases and at J to 5 bases, leaving 3 bases not matched to a gene. The CDR3 is made up of 16 amino acids. The CDR3 DNA reads TGTGCCAGCAGCCAAGACCCTAGCGGGGGAACCGGGGAGCTGTTTTTT. Its protein is CASSQDPSGGTGELFF.

This rearrangement joins TRBV4-3 to TRBJ1-2; D is undetermined. From germline, CDR1 is LGHNA and CDR2 YSLEER. V was trimmed by 4 bases and J by 7 bases, leaving 19 bases between them. This CDR3 spans 15 amino acids. The DNA of the CDR3 is TGCGCCAGCAGCCGAGACCGGACTTTGTTTGTTGGCTACACCTTC. Translating it yields CASSRDRTLFVGYTF.

The genes are TRBV29-1 and TRBJ2-2, with D hard to call. This CDR3 is built from 13 residues. V was shortened by 7 bases and J by 5 bases, with 14 bases between the two germline ends. CDR1 SQVTM and CDR2 ANQGSEA come from the germline V gene. CDR3 sequence: CSALVVGTGELFF. In DNA, the CDR3 is TGCAGCGCACTGGTCGTAGGGACCGGGGAGCTGTTTTTT.

CDR3 sequence (DNA): TGTGCCAGCACTCTAGCCGAGGGTCGGCCCCTCCACTTT. Protein sequence: CASTLAEGRPLHF. V gene TRBV12-3 or TRBV12-4 combines with J gene TRBJ1-6; no reliable D call. V gave up 7 bases and J gave up 13 bases, with 17 bases separating them. The CDR3 loop spans 13 amino acids.

The V gene is TRBV10-3, the J gene TRBJ1-4; maybe TRBD1 (5 bases). The CDR3 loop spans 17 amino acids. V was shortened by 0 bases and J by 5 bases, with 16 bases between the two germline ends. The V gene's germline CDR1 is ENHRY and CDR2 SYGVKD. CDR3 sequence: CAISESQGHRKNEKLFF. CDR3 coding DNA: TGTGCCATCAGTGAGTCCCAAGGACATCGGAAGAATGAAAAACTGTTTTTT.

This clone was picked up a small number of times. The sample holds other DNA sequences that translate to the same CDR3. This sequence joins TRBV19 and TRBJ2-7, with D perhaps TRBD2 (5 bases). Per the germline V gene, CDR1 is LNHDA and CDR2 is SQIVND (reference sequence). V shed 3 bases and J shed 0 bases, with 9 bases lying between them. The CDR3 has 14 residues. The DNA for the CDR3 is TGTGCCAGTAGTATCTCTAGCAGCTCCTACGAGCAGTACTTC. Its translation: CASSISSSSYEQYF.

The chain uses TRBV2 and TRBJ2-3; D is perhaps TRBD1 (6 bases). Trimming took 10 bases from V and 0 from J, leaving 11 bases between them. The CDR3 covers 13 residues. Germline V gives CDR1 SNHLY, CDR2 FYNNEI. The CDR3 spells CAIGTPSTDTQYF. The CDR3, as DNA: TGTGCCATAGGGACACCTAGCACAGATACGCAGTATTTT.

The rearrangement uses TRBV6-5 and TRBJ1-2; D is unresolved. Trimming left V 8 bases short and J 4 bases short, with 11 bases between. The CDR3 is 12 residues long. Germline V gives CDR1 MNHEY, CDR2 SVGAGI. The CDR3 nucleotides are TGTGCCAGCGGCCCCTTTGGCTATGGCTACACCTTC. Translated: CASGPFGYGYTF.

This chain connects TRBV30 to TRBJ1-1; 7 bases agree with TRBD1. Germline CDR1 reads GTSNPN; CDR2 reads SVGIG (reference sequence). The CDR3 consists of 14 residues. V lost 0 bases and J lost 4; bases outside the gene matches: 5. The CDR3 DNA follows: TGTGCCTGGAGTGTACGACAGGGAGGCACTGAAGCTTTCTTT. Its protein product is CAWSVRQGGTEAFF.

V usage is TRBV9 and J usage is TRBJ1-1; D is ambiguous. V was pared by 4 bases and J by 0 bases, with 7 bases between. Germline assignment: CDR1 SGDLS and CDR2 YYNGEE. This CDR3 spans 13 amino acids. DNA of the CDR3: TGTGCCAGCAGCATCGACGTGAACACTGAAGCTTTCTTT. Translating gives CASSIDVNTEAFF.

This sequence joins TRBV10-3 and TRBJ1-6, with TRBD1 as a possible D gene (5 bases). CDR1 and CDR2 from the germline V gene are ENHRY and SYGVKD. Trimming cost V 3 bases and J 10 bases, with 13 bases left between them. This CDR3 is built from 14 residues. The CDR3 loop is CAISDQGGGSPLHF. Written as DNA, the CDR3 is TGTGCCATCAGTGACCAGGGAGGAGGCTCACCCCTCCACTTT.